Below, one TCR beta chain is given with its context. The antigen is not known. This sample stems from a study of cytomegalovirus exposure and HLA in healthy donors. Findings and caveats of the study: Cytomegalovirus-associated TCR beta chains were listed, numbering some 150.

Vbeta (60) and Jbeta (13) primers were used in the PCR. Sequencing used immunoSEQ multiplex PCR; TCRdb keeps in-frame clones, though not all of them. The sample yields more than 70,000 clones, roughly 80% seen once. Deletions cut 1 base from V and 0 bases from J, with 7 bases between. Germline loops: CDR1 GTSNPN, CDR2 SVGIG (reference sequence). This CDR3 contains 13 residues. What was sequenced was PBMCs. The chain has TRBV30 and TRBJ2-7; TRBD1 is a possible D gene (6 bases). The clonotype comes from a boy aged 5-17 years in good health and CMV-seronegative. CDR3 in amino acids: CAWSGQASYEQYF. The DNA for the CDR3 is TGTGCCTGGAGTGGACAGGCCTCCTACGAGCAGTACTTC.